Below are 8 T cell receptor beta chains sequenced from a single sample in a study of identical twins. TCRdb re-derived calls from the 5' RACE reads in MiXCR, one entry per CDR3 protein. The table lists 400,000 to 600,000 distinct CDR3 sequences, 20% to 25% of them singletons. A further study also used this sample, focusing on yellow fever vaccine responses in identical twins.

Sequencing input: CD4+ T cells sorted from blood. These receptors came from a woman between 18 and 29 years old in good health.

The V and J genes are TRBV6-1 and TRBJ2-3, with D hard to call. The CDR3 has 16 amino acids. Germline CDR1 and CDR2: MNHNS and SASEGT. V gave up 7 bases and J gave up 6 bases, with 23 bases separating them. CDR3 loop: CASNTRTPSPRDTQYF. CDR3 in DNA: TGTGCCAGCAACACCCGCACCCCGTCGCCCCGGGATACGCAGTATTTT.

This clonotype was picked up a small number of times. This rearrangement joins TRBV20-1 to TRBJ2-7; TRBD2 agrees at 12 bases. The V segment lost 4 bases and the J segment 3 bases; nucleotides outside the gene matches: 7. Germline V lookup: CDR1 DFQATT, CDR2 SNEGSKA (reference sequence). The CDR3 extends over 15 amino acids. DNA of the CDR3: TGCAGTGCTAATGGACTAGCGGGGACATTCTACGAGCAGTACGTC. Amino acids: CSANGLAGTFYEQYV.

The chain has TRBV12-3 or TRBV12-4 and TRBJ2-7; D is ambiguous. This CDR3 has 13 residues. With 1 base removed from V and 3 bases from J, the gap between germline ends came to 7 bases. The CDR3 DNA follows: TGTGCCAGCAGTTTAGGGGCCGACTACGAGCAGTACGTC. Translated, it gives CASSLGADYEQYV.

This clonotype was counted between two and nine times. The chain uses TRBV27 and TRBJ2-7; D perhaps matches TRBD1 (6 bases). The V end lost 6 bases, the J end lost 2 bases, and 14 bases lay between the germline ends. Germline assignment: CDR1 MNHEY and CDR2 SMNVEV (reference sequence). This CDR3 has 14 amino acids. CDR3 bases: TGTGCCAGCAGATCGTGGGGGCCCCCCTACGAGCAGTACTTC. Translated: CASRSWGPPYEQYF.

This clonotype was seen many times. CDR3 coding DNA: TGTGCCAGCAGTGAACAGGGGCGAGAGACCCAGTACTTC. It is translated as CASSEQGRETQYF. The chain links TRBV12-3 or TRBV12-4 to TRBJ2-5, with TRBD1 matching 7 bases. The CDR3 length is 13 residues. V was pared by 5 bases and J by 4 bases, with 4 bases of the junction left unmatched.

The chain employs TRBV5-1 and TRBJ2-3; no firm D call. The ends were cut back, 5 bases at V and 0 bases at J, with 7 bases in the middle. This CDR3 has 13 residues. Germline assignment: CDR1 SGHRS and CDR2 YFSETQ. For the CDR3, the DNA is TGCGCCAGCAGGGACCCTAGCACAGATACGCAGTATTTT. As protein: CASRDPSTDTQYF.

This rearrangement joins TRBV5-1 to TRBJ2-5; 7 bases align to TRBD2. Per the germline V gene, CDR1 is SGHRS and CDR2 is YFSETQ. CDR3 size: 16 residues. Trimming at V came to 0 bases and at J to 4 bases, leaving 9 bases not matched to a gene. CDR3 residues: CASSLEGPRGGETQYF. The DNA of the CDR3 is TGCGCCAGCAGCTTGGAGGGACCTCGCGGGGGAGAGACCCAGTACTTC.

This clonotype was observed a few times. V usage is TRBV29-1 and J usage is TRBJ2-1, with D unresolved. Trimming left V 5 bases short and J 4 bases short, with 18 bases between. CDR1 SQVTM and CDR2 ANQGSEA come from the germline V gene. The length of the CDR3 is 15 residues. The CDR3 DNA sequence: TGCAGCGTTTTCCTCCGCCCTCGGGTATACAATGAGCAGTTCTTC. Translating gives CSVFLRPRVYNEQFF.